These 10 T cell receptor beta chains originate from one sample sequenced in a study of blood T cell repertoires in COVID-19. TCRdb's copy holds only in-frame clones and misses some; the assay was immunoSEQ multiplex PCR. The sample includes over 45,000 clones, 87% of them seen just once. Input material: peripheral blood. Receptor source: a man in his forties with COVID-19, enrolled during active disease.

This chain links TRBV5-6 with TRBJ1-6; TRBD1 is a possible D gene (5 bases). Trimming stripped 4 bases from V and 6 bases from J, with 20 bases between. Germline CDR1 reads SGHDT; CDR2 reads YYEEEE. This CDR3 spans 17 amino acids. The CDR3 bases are TGTGCCAGCAGCCCCCCAGGGCCGCGAAGAACTAATTCACCCCTCCACTTT. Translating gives CASSPPGPRRTNSPLHF.

This CDR3 is CASSLAGTSAYEQYF. CDR3 in DNA: TGCGCCAGCAGCTTGGCCGGGACTAGTGCCTACGAGCAGTACTTC. V usage is TRBV5-1 and J usage is TRBJ2-7, with 8 bases fitting TRBD2. V dropped 0 bases and J dropped 2; count of bases not matched to a gene: 4. The CDR3 is made up of 15 amino acids. From germline, CDR1 is SGHRS and CDR2 YFSETQ.

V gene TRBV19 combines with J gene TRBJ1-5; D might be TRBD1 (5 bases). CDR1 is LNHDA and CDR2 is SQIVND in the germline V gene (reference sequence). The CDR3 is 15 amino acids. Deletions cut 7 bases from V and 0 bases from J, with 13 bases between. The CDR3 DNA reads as TGTGCCAGTACTTTGACAGAATATAGCAATCAGCCCCAGCATTTT. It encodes CASTLTEYSNQPQHF.

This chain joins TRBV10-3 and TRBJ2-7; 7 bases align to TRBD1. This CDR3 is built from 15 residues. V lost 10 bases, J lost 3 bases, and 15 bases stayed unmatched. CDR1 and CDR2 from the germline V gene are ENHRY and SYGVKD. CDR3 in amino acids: CATEKARQGDYEQYF. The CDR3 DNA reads TGTGCCACGGAGAAGGCGCGACAGGGCGACTACGAGCAGTACTTC.

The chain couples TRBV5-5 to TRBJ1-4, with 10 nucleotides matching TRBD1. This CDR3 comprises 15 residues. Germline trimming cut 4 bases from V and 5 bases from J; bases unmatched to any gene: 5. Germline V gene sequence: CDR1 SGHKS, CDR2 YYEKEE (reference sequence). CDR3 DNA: TGTGCCAGCAGCAAAGGACAGGGGGGAAATGAAAAACTGTTTTTT. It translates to CASSKGQGGNEKLFF.

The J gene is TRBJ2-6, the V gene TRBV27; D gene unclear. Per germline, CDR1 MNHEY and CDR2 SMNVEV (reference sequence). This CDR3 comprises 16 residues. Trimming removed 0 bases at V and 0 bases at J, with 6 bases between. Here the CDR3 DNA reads TGTGCCAGCAGTTTATCTTCCCTCTCTGGGGCCAACGTCCTGACTTTC. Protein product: CASSLSSLSGANVLTF.

In DNA form, the CDR3 reads TGTGCCACCAGTGGCAAAGGACAGCACTTTAATCAGCCCCAGCATTTT. This encodes CATSGKGQHFNQPQHF. The chain uses TRBV24-1 and TRBJ1-5, with a tentative D call TRBD1 (6 bases). Per germline, CDR1 KGHDR and CDR2 SFDVKD. CDR3 length: 16 amino acids. V lost 5 bases and J lost 4, with 17 bases in between.

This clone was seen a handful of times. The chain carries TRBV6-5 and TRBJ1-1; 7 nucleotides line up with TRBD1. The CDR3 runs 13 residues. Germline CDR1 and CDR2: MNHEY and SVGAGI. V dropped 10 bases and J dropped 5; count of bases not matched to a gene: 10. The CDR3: CATNHRGTTEAFF. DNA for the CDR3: TGTGCCACTAATCACAGGGGTACAACTGAAGCTTTCTTT.

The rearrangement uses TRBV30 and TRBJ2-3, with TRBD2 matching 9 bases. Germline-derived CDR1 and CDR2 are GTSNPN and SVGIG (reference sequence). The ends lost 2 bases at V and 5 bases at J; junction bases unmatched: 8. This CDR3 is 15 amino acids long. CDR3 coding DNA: TGTGCCTGGAGTTATGGCGGGGGGGTAGAAGATACGCAGTATTTT. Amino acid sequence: CAWSYGGGVEDTQYF.

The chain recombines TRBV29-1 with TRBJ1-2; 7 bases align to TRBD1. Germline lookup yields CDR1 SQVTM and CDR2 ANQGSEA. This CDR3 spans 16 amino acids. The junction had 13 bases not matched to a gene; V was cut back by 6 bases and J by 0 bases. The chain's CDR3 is CSVGKPTGASNYGYTF. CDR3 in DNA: TGCAGCGTCGGCAAACCCACAGGGGCTTCTAACTATGGCTACACCTTC.